The 14 T cell receptor beta chains below were found in one sample sequenced in a study of OX40 agonist ivuxolimab in advanced cancers. Libraries were prepared by immunoSEQ multiplex PCR; TCRdb keeps only in-frame clonotypes and omits some of them. Seen here are approximately 66,000 clones, 85% observed once, and the top ten hold roughly 0.8%. The sample in question was CD4+ or CD8+ T cells sorted from blood, obtained in a trial of the OX40 agonist ivuxolimab. The receptors come from an adult with an advanced solid tumor such as melanoma, head and neck, liver or kidney cancer.

This rearrangement joins TRBV27 to TRBJ2-5; D ambiguous. Deletions cut 4 bases from V and 0 bases from J, with 6 bases between. Germline CDR1 reads MNHEY; CDR2 reads SMNVEV (reference sequence). CDR3 size: 13 residues. The CDR3 bases are TGTGCCAGCAGTTCTCAGTACCAAGAGACCCAGTACTTC. Translating it yields CASSSQYQETQYF.

The V and J genes are TRBV27 and TRBJ2-7; a possible D gene is TRBD1 (7 bases). Deletions cut 8 bases from V and 4 bases from J, with 18 bases between. The CDR3 contains 14 residues. Germline V lookup: CDR1 MNHEY, CDR2 SMNVEV (reference sequence). CDR3 nucleotides: TGTGCCAGCGGGCGTGGACAGGAGGGTTACGAGCAGTACTTC. Translated, it gives CASGRGQEGYEQYF.

This clone has more than one count but fewer than ten. The rearrangement uses TRBV20-1 and TRBJ1-2; D may be TRBD1 (5 bases). The CDR3 runs to 11 residues. Germline-derived CDR1 and CDR2 are DFQATT and SNEGSKA (reference sequence). V was trimmed by 6 bases and J by 8 bases, leaving 13 bases between them. This CDR3 is CSALRDGGYTF. The CDR3 nucleotides read TGCAGTGCGCTCCGGGACGGAGGCTACACCTTC.

V gene TRBV7-9 combines with J gene TRBJ2-2, with D hard to call. V lost 5 bases and J lost 7, with 8 bases in between. The CDR3 length is 12 residues. Germline V lookup: CDR1 SEHNR, CDR2 FQNEAQ (reference sequence). The CDR3: CASSRLDGELFF. As DNA, the CDR3 is TGTGCCAGCAGCCGTCTAGACGGGGAGCTGTTTTTT. The full variable domain, rest sourced from reference TRBV7-9 and TRBJ2-2, is DTGVSQNPRHKITKRGQNVTFRCDPISEHNRLYWYRQTLGQGPEFLTYFQNEAQLEKSRLLSDRFSAERPKGSFSTLEIQRTEQGDSAMYLCASSRLDGELFFGEGSRLTVL.

J is TRBJ2-7 and V is TRBV11-1; TRBD1 aligns across 7 bases. The germline gives CDR1 SGHAT, CDR2 FQDESV (reference sequence). This CDR3 contains 12 residues. After removal of 5 bases from V and 6 bases from J, the junction contained 4 bases not matched to a gene. CDR3 DNA: TGTGCCAGCAGCCAACAGGGGCGCGAGCAGTACTTC. Amino acid sequence: CASSQQGREQYF.

This chain uses TRBV7-2 with TRBJ2-2; 7 nucleotides align to TRBD2. Trimming at V came to 7 bases and at J to 3 bases, leaving 8 bases not matched to a gene. The CDR3 has 15 residues. Germline V gene lookup returns CDR1 SGHTA and CDR2 FQGNSA. This CDR3 is CASTLLAFDTGELFF. CDR3 nucleotides: TGTGCCAGCACCCTACTAGCGTTTGACACCGGGGAGCTGTTTTTT.

This CDR3 reads CASSLVGAQPQHF. For the CDR3, the DNA is TGTGCCAGCAGCTTGGTAGGGGCTCAGCCCCAGCATTTT. This chain uses TRBV5-6 with TRBJ1-5; D perhaps matches TRBD1 (5 bases). Trimming cost V 0 bases and J 6 bases, with 7 bases left between them. This CDR3 is built from 13 residues. Germline V gene lookup returns CDR1 SGHDT and CDR2 YYEEEE.

The V gene is TRBV5-4, the J gene TRBJ1-1, with unresolved D. V lost 2 bases to trimming and J lost 4 bases, with 12 bases between them. CDR1 and CDR2 (germline): SGHNT, YYREEE (reference sequence). CDR3 length: 14 residues. CDR3 DNA: TGTGCCAGCAGCTTCACGCCGTGGGGCACTGAAGCTTTCTTT. Its translation: CASSFTPWGTEAFF.

The rearrangement links TRBV19 to TRBJ1-5; possibly TRBD1 for D (5 bases). CDR1 and CDR2 from the germline V gene are LNHDA and SQIVND (reference sequence). V lost 6 bases and J 7 bases, leaving 22 bases between the germline ends. The CDR3 has 16 residues. The CDR3 spells CASSPSGGQGRQPQHF. CDR3 DNA sequence: TGTGCCAGTAGCCCCAGTGGGGGTCAGGGACGGCAGCCCCAGCATTTT.

This rearrangement joins TRBV7-8 to TRBJ1-4; D is unclear. The V end was cut by 3 bases, the J end by 6 bases, with 17 bases between. The germline V gene has CDR1 SGHVS and CDR2 FQNEAQ. This CDR3 has 16 amino acids. This CDR3 reads CASSLKDPGTDEKLFF. In DNA, the CDR3 is TGTGCCAGCAGCTTGAAAGACCCGGGCACGGATGAAAAACTGTTTTTT.

The rearrangement uses TRBV14 and TRBJ1-5; D is uncertain. The CDR3 is 17 amino acids. Trimming took 0 bases from V and 3 from J, leaving 15 bases between them. Germline V gene sequence: CDR1 SGHDN, CDR2 FVKESK. CDR3 loop: CASSQDGGRFPNQPQHF. For the CDR3, the DNA is TGTGCCAGCAGCCAAGATGGAGGAAGGTTTCCCAATCAGCCCCAGCATTTT.

The genes are TRBV30 and TRBJ2-2; 10 bases line up with TRBD1. V gave up 5 bases and J gave up 2 bases; unmatched junction bases: 11. The CDR3 consists of 17 residues. Germline V gene data show CDR1 as GTSNPN and CDR2 as SVGIG (reference sequence). This chain's CDR3 is CAWQGGGDRGNTGELFF. The CDR3 nucleotides are TGTGCCTGGCAGGGAGGGGGGGACAGGGGCAACACCGGGGAGCTGTTTTTT.

V usage is TRBV5-1 and J usage is TRBJ1-1, with a tentative D call TRBD1 (5 bases). The CDR3 consists of 15 residues. The V end was cut by 4 bases, the J end by 2 bases, with 15 bases between. Germline V CDR1 and CDR2: SGHRS, YFSETQ. The CDR3 sequence: CASSATGLSNTEAFF. CDR3 coding DNA: TGCGCCAGCAGCGCTACGGGACTGTCAAACACTGAAGCTTTCTTT.

The chain has TRBV19 and TRBJ2-2; the D call may be TRBD1 or TRBD2 (5 bases each). Trimming left V 3 bases short and J 2 bases short, with 13 bases between. This CDR3 contains 16 residues. Germline loops: CDR1 LNHDA, CDR2 SQIVND (reference sequence). CDR3 region: CASSIFGGVNTGELFF. CDR3 in DNA: TGTGCCAGTAGTATTTTTGGGGGAGTAAACACCGGGGAGCTGTTTTTT.